Below, 21 T cell receptor beta chains from the same sample are listed, as sequenced in a study of shared clonotypes between healthy human individuals. Here immunoSEQ multiplex PCR was the method, and the copy in TCRdb shows in-frame clones only, minus some. This table holds about 530,000 clones, 90% to 97% found once. The sequenced material came from naive CD4+ T cells sorted from blood. The subset here: CD45RA+ positively selected. All receptors derive from a woman aged 25 to 45 in good health.

The CDR3 nucleotides are TGTGCCAGCGCCGACCCTGGGGGCACAGATACGCAGTATTTT. It encodes CASADPGGTDTQYF. The rearrangement links TRBV28 to TRBJ2-3; D not resolved. Germline CDR1 is MDHEN and CDR2 is SYDVKM. This CDR3 has 14 residues. Trimming shortened V by 8 bases and J by 1 base, and 13 bases separated the two germline ends.

V is TRBV5-1 and J is TRBJ2-1; a possible D gene is TRBD1 (6 bases). The V gene lost 0 bases and the J gene lost 9 bases, with 10 bases spanning the gap. The germline V gene encodes CDR1 SGHRS and CDR2 YFSETQ. The CDR3 contains 13 residues. CDR3 sequence reads: CASSLVQGSEQFF. In DNA form, the CDR3 reads TGCGCCAGCAGCTTGGTACAGGGTTCTGAGCAGTTCTTC.

As concerns this clone: Other DNA variants within this sample encode the same CDR3. The V and J genes are TRBV7-9 and TRBJ1-1; no clear D gene. Looked up from germline, CDR1 is SEHNR and CDR2 is FQNEAQ (reference sequence). Trimming stripped 3 bases from V and 1 base from J, with 6 bases between. The CDR3 spans 13 residues. This CDR3 reads CASSLGTNTEAFF. CDR3 sequence (DNA): TGTGCCAGCAGCTTGGGAACGAACACTGAAGCTTTCTTT.

The chain combines TRBV20-1 with TRBJ2-1; no firm D call. V was pared by 8 bases and J by 10 bases, with 12 bases between. This CDR3 contains 10 residues. Germline-derived CDR1 and CDR2 are DFQATT and SNEGSKA (reference sequence). CDR3 nucleotides: TGCAGTCTGACCCCAGGAGAGCAGTTCTTC. The encoded protein is CSLTPGEQFF.

The gene calls are TRBV5-5 and TRBJ2-2; TRBD2 matches 8 bases. CDR3 size: 16 residues. In germline, CDR1 is SGHKS, CDR2 YYEKEE (reference sequence). Here the CDR3 DNA reads TGTGACAAAGCACGTCAGCGGGAGATATACACCGGGGAGCTGTTTTTT. Its protein product is CDKARQREIYTGELFF.

This clone was seen just once. The CDR3 DNA follows: TGTGCCAGCAGACCACAGATGGGGGCCACTGAAGCTTTCTTT. Its protein is CASRPQMGATEAFF. The chain is built from TRBV28 and TRBJ1-1; a weak D match, TRBD1 (6 bases). This CDR3 spans 14 amino acids. Germline V gene lookup returns CDR1 MDHEN and CDR2 SYDVKM. V was clipped by 6 bases and J by 4 bases, with 15 bases between them.

The CDR3 DNA follows: TGTGCCAGCAAGAAGGGGTCGGGCACAGATACGCAGTATTTT. It is translated as CASKKGSGTDTQYF. The gene calls are TRBV9 and TRBJ2-3; perhaps TRBD1 as D (5 bases). Trimming removed 6 bases at V and 1 base at J, with 12 bases between. The germline V gene encodes CDR1 SGDLS and CDR2 YYNGEE. The CDR3 has 14 residues. Combining the CDR3 with reference TRBV9 and TRBJ2-3 gives the whole variable domain DSGVTQTPKHLITATGQRVTLRCSPRSGDLSVYWYQQSLDQGLQFLIQYYNGEERAKGNILERFSAQQFPDLHSELNLSSLELGDSALYFCASKKGSGTDTQYFGPGTRLTVL.

CDR3 in amino acids: CASSWDRVGKLFF. DNA for the CDR3: TGTGCCAGTAGCTGGGACAGGGTCGGAAAACTGTTTTTT. This sequence joins TRBV19 and TRBJ1-4; 9 positions agree with TRBD1. The ends lost 6 bases at V and 10 bases at J; junction bases unmatched: 6. Germline CDR1 and CDR2: LNHDA and SQIVND (reference sequence). The CDR3 spans 13 residues.

The chain couples TRBV10-2 to TRBJ2-7; 7 bases line up with TRBD1. V dropped 6 bases and J dropped 4; count of bases not matched to a gene: 6. The CDR3 is made up of 13 amino acids. Germline values: CDR1 WSHSY, CDR2 SAAADI. CDR3 region: CASRQGQAYEQYF. CDR3 nucleotides: TGCGCCAGCAGACAGGGGCAAGCGTACGAGCAGTACTTC.

CDR3 sequence (DNA): TGCAGTGCTTCACAGGGTTACGAGCAGTACTTC. It specifies CSASQGYEQYF. The V gene is TRBV20-1, the J gene TRBJ2-7, with D tentatively TRBD1 (6 bases). This CDR3 region has 11 residues. The V gene's germline CDR1 is DFQATT and CDR2 SNEGSKA (reference sequence). V gave up 5 bases and J gave up 4 bases, with 9 bases separating them.

This clone was seen just once. The gene calls are TRBV6-1 and TRBJ1-1; a possible D gene is TRBD1 (6 bases). Germline CDR1 is MNHNS and CDR2 is SASEGT. V lost 4 bases, J lost 1 base, and 19 bases lay in between. CDR3 size: 17 residues. The CDR3 DNA is TGTGCCAGCAGTGGTTGGTTATGGGGGGCCGGGAACACTGAAGCTTTCTTT. This encodes CASSGWLWGAGNTEAFF.

The chain carries TRBV18 and TRBJ1-2; D perhaps matches TRBD1 (5 bases). From germline, CDR1 is KGHSH and CDR2 LQKENI. This CDR3 comprises 16 residues. V was pared by 3 bases and J by 4 bases, with 18 bases between. CDR3 sequence reads: CASSPMPRGAGYGYTF. The CDR3 nucleotides are TGTGCCAGCTCACCCATGCCTAGGGGCGCGGGCTATGGCTACACCTTC.

The J gene is TRBJ2-7, the V gene TRBV11-2; TRBD1 is a possible D gene (6 bases). Germline assignment: CDR1 SGHAT and CDR2 FQNNGV. The CDR3 length is 14 residues. V lost 3 bases and J 3 bases, leaving 12 bases between the germline ends. The chain's CDR3 is CASSLGRQDYEQYF. The CDR3 nucleotides are TGTGCCAGCAGCTTGGGGCGACAGGACTACGAGCAGTACTTC.

This clone was recorded a few times. The chain has TRBV10-3 and TRBJ1-2; TRBD1 matches at 10 bases. This CDR3 has 14 amino acids. CDR1 is ENHRY and CDR2 is SYGVKD in the germline V gene. V was pared by 5 bases and J by 2 bases, with 2 bases of the junction left unmatched. CDR3 DNA: TGTGCCATCAGTCCGGGACAGGGGAACTATGGCTACACCTTC. Translation gives CAISPGQGNYGYTF.

In its sample, this clone was seen a few times. V gene TRBV2 combines with J gene TRBJ1-5; unclear D gene. Trimming left V 8 bases short and J 7 bases short, with 12 bases between. The V gene's germline CDR1 is SNHLY and CDR2 FYNNEI. This CDR3 contains 12 residues. The CDR3 DNA reads TGTGCCAGCGCCCTTCCGGGCCAGCCCCAGCATTTT. As protein: CASALPGQPQHF.

V is TRBV28 and J is TRBJ1-4; maybe TRBD1 (5 bases). The CDR3 consists of 16 residues. Germline lookup yields CDR1 MDHEN and CDR2 SYDVKM. V shed 5 bases and J shed 3 bases, with 16 bases lying between them. For the CDR3, the DNA is TGTGCCAGCAGTACGCCGGGACGGACTGCTAATGAAAAACTGTTTTTT. It is translated as CASSTPGRTANEKLFF.

The rearrangement joins TRBV6-5 to TRBJ2-5; D unresolved. Trimming removed 2 bases at V and 5 bases at J, with 12 bases between. CDR3 length equals 14 residues. The V gene's germline CDR1 is MNHEY and CDR2 SVGAGI. The CDR3 reads CASSYSLGTETQYF. The CDR3 DNA reads TGTGCCAGCAGTTACAGTTTGGGCACGGAGACCCAGTACTTC.

CDR3 in DNA: TGTGCCAGCAGCTTCCCCCTCGCCTACGAGCAGTACTTC. Protein: CASSFPLAYEQYF. The chain recombines TRBV7-9 with TRBJ2-5; D call uncertain. The J call may be faulty, since TRBJ2-7 better matches the DNA end. Germline V lookup: CDR1 SEHNR, CDR2 FQNEAQ (reference sequence). The CDR3 is 13 residues long.

V is TRBV30 and J is TRBJ2-6; D is tentatively TRBD1 or TRBD2 (6 bases each). Germline V lookup: CDR1 GTSNPN, CDR2 SVGIG (reference sequence). V gave up 5 bases and J gave up 0 bases, with 17 bases separating them. The length of the CDR3 is 17 residues. CDR3 loop: CAWGGLRVNSGANVLTF. The CDR3 DNA is TGTGCCTGGGGGGGGCTCAGGGTAAACTCTGGGGCCAACGTCCTGACTTTC. Full variable domain (missing parts from reference TRBV30 and TRBJ2-6): SQTIHQWPATLVQPVGSPLSLECTVEGTSNPNLYWYRQAAGRGLQLLFYSVGIGQISSEVPQNLSASRPQDRQFILSSKKLLLSDSGFYLCAWGGLRVNSGANVLTFGAGSRLTVL.

The chain has TRBV28 and TRBJ2-7; either TRBD1 or TRBD2 may supply D (6 bases each). V was shortened by 6 bases and J by 3 bases, with 15 bases between the two germline ends. The CDR3 loop spans 14 amino acids. Per the germline V gene, CDR1 is MDHEN and CDR2 is SYDVKM. This CDR3 reads CASSPRRGDYEQYF. CDR3 nucleotides: TGTGCCAGCAGCCCCCGAAGGGGGGACTACGAGCAGTACTTC. Full variable domain (remainder filled in from reference TRBV28 and TRBJ2-7): DVKVTQSSRYLVKRTGEKVFLECVQDMDHENMFWYRQDPGLGLRLIYFSYDVKMKEKGDIPEGYSVSREKKERFSLILESASTNQTSMYLCASSPRRGDYEQYFGPGTRLTVT.

V is TRBV19 and J is TRBJ2-7; a possible D gene is TRBD1 (5 bases). Germline CDR1 is LNHDA and CDR2 is SQIVND (reference sequence). V lost 3 bases, J lost 5 bases, and 11 bases lay in between. The CDR3 has 13 amino acids. In DNA form, the CDR3 reads TGTGCCAGTAGTATCGCCAGGGCCCACGAGCAGTACTTC. This codes for CASSIARAHEQYF.